A single sample gave rise to the 17 T cell receptor beta chains below, sequenced in a study of cytomegalovirus exposure and HLA in healthy donors. The data were produced by immunoSEQ multiplex PCR, yet TCRdb's version contains in-frame clones alone and is incomplete. The sample lists about 200,000 clones; 85% to 90% were seen once. Sequenced input: PBMCs. These receptors were collected from a young woman in good health and CMV-seronegative.

This chain joins TRBV10-3 and TRBJ2-7; possible D gene TRBD1, 5 bases. The V end lost 2 bases, the J end lost 3 bases, and 11 bases lay between the germline ends. Germline-derived CDR1 and CDR2 are ENHRY and SYGVKD. The length of the CDR3 is 14 residues. The CDR3 DNA reads as TGTGCCATCAGTGAGCCCGTGGGGCGCTACGAGCAGTACTTC. Translation gives CAISEPVGRYEQYF.

The V gene is TRBV2, the J gene TRBJ2-5; 8 nucleotides match TRBD2. Per the germline V gene, CDR1 is SNHLY and CDR2 is FYNNEI. After removal of 9 bases from V and 4 bases from J, the junction contained 19 bases not matched to a gene. This CDR3 is 17 amino acids long. The CDR3 is CARSSRRGGGIPETQYF. CDR3 coding DNA: TGTGCCAGGTCTAGCCGCCGGGGGGGAGGCATTCCAGAGACCCAGTACTTC.

This chain connects TRBV19 to TRBJ2-2; D may be TRBD2 (6 bases). The CDR3 has 17 residues. Per the germline V gene, CDR1 is LNHDA and CDR2 is SQIVND (reference sequence). Trimming pared 2 bases from V and 3 bases from J, leaving 16 bases between. The CDR3 DNA reads TGTGCCAGTAGTATACTTCGGGTCGGAGGGGACACCGGGGAGCTGTTTTTT. Amino acid sequence: CASSILRVGGDTGELFF. Drawing the rest from reference TRBV19 and TRBJ2-2, the complete variable domain is DGGITQSPKYLFRKEGQNVTLSCEQNLNHDAMYWYRQDPGQGLRLIYYSQIVNDFQKGDIAEGYSVSREKKESFPLTVTSAQKNPTAFYLCASSILRVGGDTGELFFGEGSRLTVL.

V and J are TRBV7-2 and TRBJ1-2; tentatively, D is TRBD1 (6 bases). Germline V gene sequence: CDR1 SGHTA, CDR2 FQGNSA. The CDR3 runs to 15 residues. V was trimmed by 3 bases and J by 6 bases, leaving 17 bases between them. CDR3: CASSFARTEAHGYTF. The CDR3 coding sequence is TGTGCCAGCAGCTTCGCCCGGACAGAAGCACATGGCTACACCTTC.

The chain combines TRBV7-9 with TRBJ2-3; D possibly corresponds to TRBD2 (5 bases). This CDR3 has 16 residues. With 1 base removed from V and 6 bases from J, the gap between germline ends came to 17 bases. Germline CDR1 and CDR2: SEHNR and FQNEAQ (reference sequence). CDR3 nucleotides: TGTGCCAGCAGCTTAGAGGCACTAGGGCATAGGGATACGCAGTATTTT. Amino acid sequence: CASSLEALGHRDTQYF.

This clone was seen once. The chain employs TRBV6-5 and TRBJ1-1, with D perhaps matching TRBD1 (5 bases). V lost 0 bases, J lost 1 base, and 6 bases lay in between. Looked up from germline, CDR1 is MNHEY and CDR2 is SVGAGI. The CDR3 is 14 residues long. The CDR3 DNA reads TGTGCCAGCAGTTACTCAGGGGAGAACACTGAAGCTTTCTTT. The encoded protein is CASSYSGENTEAFF.

V usage is TRBV7-8 and J usage is TRBJ2-7; maybe TRBD2 (7 bases). Trimming left V 4 bases short and J 2 bases short, with 15 bases between. The CDR3 totals 15 residues. Germline V gene lookup returns CDR1 SGHVS and CDR2 FQNEAQ. The CDR3 spells CASSYRASGAYEQYF. CDR3 nucleotides: TGTGCCAGCAGCTACAGGGCTAGCGGAGCCTACGAGCAGTACTTC.

DNA of the CDR3: TGTGCCAGCAGCTTAGCCCAAGCGGCTAATGAAAAACTGTTTTTT. This sequence encodes CASSLAQAANEKLFF. V gene TRBV7-9 combines with J gene TRBJ1-4; no clear D. CDR3 length: 15 residues. V lost 0 bases and J 3 bases, leaving 8 bases between the germline ends. In germline, CDR1 is SEHNR, CDR2 FQNEAQ (reference sequence).

This clone showed up just a few times. The gene calls are TRBV9 and TRBJ2-1; 7 bases match TRBD2. V lost 7 bases, J lost 1 base, and 2 bases stayed unmatched. Germline V gives CDR1 SGDLS, CDR2 YYNGEE. This CDR3 is 13 amino acids long. CDR3 region: CASGRESYNEQFF. CDR3 sequence (DNA): TGTGCCAGCGGGAGGGAATCCTACAATGAGCAGTTCTTC.

The V and J genes are TRBV7-9 and TRBJ2-1; perhaps TRBD2 as D (6 bases). The CDR3 consists of 14 residues. V dropped 4 bases and J dropped 3 bases, with 10 bases sitting between them. The germline gives CDR1 SEHNR, CDR2 FQNEAQ (reference sequence). CDR3 loop: CASSSRDFYNEQFF. The CDR3 DNA reads TGTGCCAGCAGCTCACGGGACTTCTACAATGAGCAGTTCTTC.

The J gene is TRBJ2-3, the V gene TRBV5-4, with D maybe TRBD2 (5 bases). Germline CDR1 is SGHNT and CDR2 is YYREEE (reference sequence). The CDR3 contains 16 residues. V lost 4 bases and J 2 bases, leaving 17 bases between the germline ends. The CDR3 sequence: CASSTRGGYPTDTQYF. CDR3 coding DNA: TGTGCCAGCAGCACTAGAGGCGGCTACCCCACAGATACGCAGTATTTT.

The gene calls are TRBV27 and TRBJ2-7, with a tentative D call TRBD1 (5 bases). V was pared by 4 bases and J by 2 bases, with 15 bases between. This CDR3 spans 15 amino acids. Per germline, CDR1 MNHEY and CDR2 SMNVEV (reference sequence). The CDR3, as DNA: TGTGCCAGCAGTTCACAGGCACAACTCCCCTACGAGCAGTACTTC. Amino acid sequence: CASSSQAQLPYEQYF.

V gene TRBV2 combines with J gene TRBJ1-1; unclear D gene. The V gene's germline CDR1 is SNHLY and CDR2 FYNNEI. Trimming cost V 7 bases and J 7 bases, with 10 bases left between them. The CDR3 consists of 11 residues. CDR3 DNA sequence: TGTGCCAGCACTTACAACCTTGAAGCTTTCTTT. Amino acids: CASTYNLEAFF.

This clone occurred a few times. The rearrangement links TRBV14 to TRBJ1-1, with D hard to call. There are 14 residues in the CDR3. The V end was cut by 1 base, the J end by 7 bases, with 13 bases between. Germline loops: CDR1 SGHDN, CDR2 FVKESK. The chain's CDR3 is CASSQVREDGEAFF. The CDR3 bases are TGTGCCAGCAGCCAAGTCCGGGAGGACGGTGAAGCTTTCTTT. Full variable domain (missing parts from reference TRBV14 and TRBJ1-1): EAGVTQFPSHSVIEKGQTVTLRCDPISGHDNLYWYRRVMGKEIKFLLHFVKESKQDESGMPNNRFLAERTGGTYSTLKVQPAELEDSGVYFCASSQVREDGEAFFGQGTRLTVV.

The chain recombines TRBV4-1 with TRBJ2-7, with D possibly TRBD1 on 5 matching bases. Trimming shortened V by 4 bases and J by 0 bases, and 25 bases separated the two germline ends. The CDR3 contains 19 residues. The V gene's germline CDR1 is MGHRA and CDR2 YSYEKL. The CDR3 DNA follows: TGCGCCAGCAGCCCCGTCCTGCGGCAGGGCCACCGAAGCTCCTACGAGCAGTACTTC. This encodes CASSPVLRQGHRSSYEQYF.

This chain connects TRBV5-4 to TRBJ2-7, with 13 bases that match TRBD2. This CDR3 is 14 amino acids long. Germline values: CDR1 SGHNT, CDR2 YYREEE (reference sequence). The V segment lost 4 bases and the J segment 6 bases; nucleotides outside the gene matches: 4. CDR3 nucleotides: TGTGCCAGCAGCCTCAGACTAGCGGGAGGCGAGCAGTACTTC. The encoded protein is CASSLRLAGGEQYF.

This chain links TRBV6-5 with TRBJ2-1; tentative D call: TRBD2 (5 bases). This CDR3 is 13 amino acids long. Germline V lookup: CDR1 MNHEY, CDR2 SVGAGI. The ends were cut back, 6 bases at V and 4 bases at J, with 10 bases in the middle. This chain's CDR3 is CASRRGRYNEQFF. CDR3 nucleotide sequence: TGTGCCAGCAGGAGAGGGCGATACAATGAGCAGTTCTTC.